The 9 T cell receptor beta chains presented below share a single source sample, sequenced in a study of T cell responses to AZD1222 COVID-19 vaccine. Measured with immunoSEQ multiplex PCR; TCRdb has only the in-frame clones, and not every one. Of tens of thousands of clones in the sample, less than 95% are singletons; the top ten hold 5.4%. Specimen: peripheral blood, collected 28 days after the second AZD1222 dose. The receptors here all came from an adult who received the AZD1222 COVID-19 vaccine.

The CDR3 loop is CASSVEGGLAAGELFF. As DNA, the CDR3 is TGTGCCAGCAGCGTAGAGGGGGGCCTAGCCGCCGGGGAGCTGTTTTTT. The J gene is TRBJ2-2, the V gene TRBV9; perhaps D is TRBD1 or TRBD2 (6 bases each). Trimming cost V 0 bases and J 6 bases, with 15 bases left between them. Germline V gene sequence: CDR1 SGDLS, CDR2 YYNGEE. CDR3 length equals 16 residues.

This clone showed up just a few times. This chain connects TRBV27 to TRBJ1-1, with D maybe TRBD1 (5 bases). The germline V and J ends were trimmed by 6 bases and 0 bases, with 11 bases remaining between them. The germline gives CDR1 MNHEY, CDR2 SMNVEV (reference sequence). The CDR3 contains 14 residues. CDR3 sequence (DNA): TGTGCCAGCAGAGGAGACAGCATGAACACTGAAGCTTTCTTT. As protein: CASRGDSMNTEAFF.

The chain carries TRBV19 and TRBJ1-5; TRBD1 matches 7 bases. This CDR3 has 14 residues. Germline CDR1 is LNHDA and CDR2 is SQIVND (reference sequence). Germline trimming cut 6 bases from V and 6 bases from J; bases unmatched to any gene: 8. DNA of the CDR3: TGTGCCAGTAGATCCAGGGGGGTCGCTCAGCCCCAGCATTTT. This codes for CASRSRGVAQPQHF.

For the CDR3, the DNA is TGTGCCAGCAGCGGGGACGGAAACACCATATATTTT. Its translation is CASSGDGNTIYF. The chain is built from TRBV5-4 and TRBJ1-3; tentatively, D is TRBD1 (5 bases). The CDR3 sequence is 12 residues long. V lost 4 bases and J lost 4, with 6 bases in between. In germline, CDR1 is SGHNT, CDR2 YYREEE (reference sequence).

To note about this clone: This same CDR3 is encoded by further DNA sequences in the sample. The CDR3 DNA reads TGTGCCAGCAGTTACTCGAGTCAGAACACTGAAGCTTTCTTT. This translates into CASSYSSQNTEAFF. The J gene is TRBJ1-1, the V gene TRBV6-5, with D unresolved. Trimming cost V 0 bases and J 1 base, with 6 bases left between them. The CDR3 sequence is 14 residues long. In germline, CDR1 is MNHEY, CDR2 SVGAGI.

This rearrangement joins TRBV24-1 to TRBJ1-1; D gene unclear. The length of the CDR3 is 13 residues. Looked up from germline, CDR1 is KGHDR and CDR2 is SFDVKD. The V end was cut by 9 bases, the J end by 1 base, with 11 bases between. The CDR3 coding sequence is TGTGCCACCGTGGACGGGAAGAACACTGAAGCTTTCTTT. This gives the protein CATVDGKNTEAFF.

J is TRBJ2-7 and V is TRBV5-4; D is tentatively TRBD1 or TRBD2 (5 bases each). CDR1 and CDR2 from the germline V gene are SGHNT and YYREEE (reference sequence). Between the trimmed V and J ends, which lost 3 bases and 1 base, there was a span of 14 bases. CDR3 length: 15 amino acids. Here the CDR3 reads CASSWDGHPSYEQYF. As DNA, the CDR3 is TGTGCCAGCAGCTGGGACGGCCACCCGTCCTACGAGCAGTACTTC.

This chain uses TRBV15 with TRBJ1-2; no clear D gene. V lost 0 bases and J 10 bases, leaving 6 bases between the germline ends. Germline assignment: CDR1 LNHNV and CDR2 YYDKDF (reference sequence). The CDR3 covers 11 residues. The CDR3 nucleotides are TGTGCCACCAGCAGAGATTCCGCCTACACCTTC. This sequence encodes CATSRDSAYTF.

The rearrangement joins TRBV5-8 to TRBJ2-1, with 12 bases lining up with TRBD2. Trimming removed 4 bases from V and 1 base from J; junction bases left unmatched: 6. The CDR3 spans 17 residues. CDR1 SGHTS and CDR2 YDEGEE come from the germline V gene. The CDR3 DNA follows: TGTGCCAGCAGCCGCACTAGCGGGGGGAAATCCTACAATGAGCAGTTCTTC. Its protein product is CASSRTSGGKSYNEQFF.